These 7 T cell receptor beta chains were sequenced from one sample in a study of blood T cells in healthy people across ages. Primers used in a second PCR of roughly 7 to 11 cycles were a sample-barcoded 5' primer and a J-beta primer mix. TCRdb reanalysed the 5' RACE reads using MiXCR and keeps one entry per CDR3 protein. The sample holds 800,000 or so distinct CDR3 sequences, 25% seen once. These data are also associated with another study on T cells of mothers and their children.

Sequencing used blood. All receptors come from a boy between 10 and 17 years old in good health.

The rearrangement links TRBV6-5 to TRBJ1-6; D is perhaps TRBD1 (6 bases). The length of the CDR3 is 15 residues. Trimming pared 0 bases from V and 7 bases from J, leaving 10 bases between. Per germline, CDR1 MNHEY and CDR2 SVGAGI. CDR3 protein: CASSYSGDMNSPLHF. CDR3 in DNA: TGTGCCAGCAGTTACTCGGGGGACATGAATTCACCCCTCCACTTT.

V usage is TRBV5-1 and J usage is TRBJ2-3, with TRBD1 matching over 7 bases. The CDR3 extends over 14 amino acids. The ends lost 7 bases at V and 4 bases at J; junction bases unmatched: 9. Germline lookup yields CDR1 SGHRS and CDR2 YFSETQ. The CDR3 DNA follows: TGCGCCAGCGCCTCGGGACAGCCTGCAGATACGCAGTATTTT. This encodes CASASGQPADTQYF. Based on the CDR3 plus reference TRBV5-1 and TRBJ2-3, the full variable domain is KAGVTQTPRYLIKTRGQQVTLSCSPISGHRSVSWYQQTPGQGLQFLFEYFSETQRNKGNFPGRFSGRQFSNSRSEMNVSTLELGDSALYLCASASGQPADTQYFGPGTRLTVL.

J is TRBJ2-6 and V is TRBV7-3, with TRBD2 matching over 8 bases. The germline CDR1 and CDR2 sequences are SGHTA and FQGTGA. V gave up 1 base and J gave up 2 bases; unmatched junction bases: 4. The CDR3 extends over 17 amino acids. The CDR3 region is CASSLIDGRAGANVLTF. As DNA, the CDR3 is TGTGCCAGCAGCTTAATCGACGGGAGGGCTGGGGCCAACGTCCTGACTTTC.

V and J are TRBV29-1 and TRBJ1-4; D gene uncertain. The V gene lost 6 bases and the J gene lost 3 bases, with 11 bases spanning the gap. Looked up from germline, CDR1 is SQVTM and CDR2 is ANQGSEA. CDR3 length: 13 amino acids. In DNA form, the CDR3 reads TGCAGCGTCGCCGCCCCCCCTAATGAAAAACTGTTTTTT. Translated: CSVAAPPNEKLFF.

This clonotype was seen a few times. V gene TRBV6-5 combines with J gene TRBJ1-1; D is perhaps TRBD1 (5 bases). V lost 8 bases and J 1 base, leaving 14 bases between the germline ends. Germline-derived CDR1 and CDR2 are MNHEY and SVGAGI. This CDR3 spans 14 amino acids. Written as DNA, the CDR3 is TGTGCCAGCTGTGGCGTCGGGGGGAACACTGAAGCTTTCTTT. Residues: CASCGVGGNTEAFF.

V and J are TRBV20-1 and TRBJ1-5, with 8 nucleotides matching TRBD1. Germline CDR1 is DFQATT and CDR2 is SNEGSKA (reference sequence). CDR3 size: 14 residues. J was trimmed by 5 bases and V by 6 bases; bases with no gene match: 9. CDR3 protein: CSATGTGRYQPQHF. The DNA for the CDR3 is TGCAGTGCGACCGGGACAGGTCGGTATCAGCCCCAGCATTTT.

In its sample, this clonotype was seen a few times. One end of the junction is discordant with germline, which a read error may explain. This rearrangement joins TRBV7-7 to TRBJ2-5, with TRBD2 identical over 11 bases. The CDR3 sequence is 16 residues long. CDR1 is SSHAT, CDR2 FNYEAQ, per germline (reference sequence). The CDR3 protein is CASSSTGLAAPETQYF. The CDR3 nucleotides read TGTGCTAGCAGCTCCACGGGACTAGCGGCCCCTGAGACCCAGTACTTC.